Listed below are T cell receptor beta chains from one sample, sequenced in a study of shared clonotypes between healthy human individuals. The repertoire was sequenced with immunoSEQ multiplex PCR; TCRdb's copy has only in-frame clones and lacks some. The sample holds about 470,000 clones; around 79% are singletons and the top ten take about 13%. What was sequenced was PBMCs. The source of these receptors is a woman aged 40 to 50 in good health. Some clones in this sample may be carry-over from other donors' samples. Each CDR3 is given with its conserved first and last residue. Each record gives: V gene, clone size, J gene, D gene, CDR3 DNA, CDR3 protein. A D gene is named only where the DNA matches it firmly. Some rows mark clone size as missing; the rest say once, few, many or name a class of expanded clone.

v_gene: TRBV9; abundance: NA; j_gene: TRBJ2-7; d_gene: NA; CDR3nt: TGTGCCAGCAGCGTAGGGGGAGGAGCCGAGCAGTACTTC; CDR3aa: CASSVGGGAEQYF
v_gene: TRBV29-1; abundance: many; j_gene: TRBJ1-4; d_gene: NA; CDR3nt: TGCAGCGTTGAGCCGATAGGTGGAAATGAAAAACTGTTTTTT; CDR3aa: CSVEPIGGNEKLFF
v_gene: TRBV2; abundance: NA; j_gene: TRBJ1-3; d_gene: NA; CDR3nt: TGTGCCAGCAGTGAAAACTTCTTCCAGGGGAAGACAGGAAACACCATATATTTT; CDR3aa: CASSENFFQGKTGNTIYF
v_gene: TRBV7-9; abundance: NA; j_gene: TRBJ2-7; d_gene: NA; CDR3nt: TGTGCCAGCAGCTCCGGCGGAGAGCGGGCGATCTACGAGCAGTACTTC; CDR3aa: CASSSGGERAIYEQYF
v_gene: TRBV7-7; abundance: NA; j_gene: TRBJ2-2; d_gene: NA; CDR3nt: TGTGCCAGCAGCTTAAGTCTGAATAGCGCGAACACCGGGGAGCTGTTTTTT; CDR3aa: CASSLSLNSANTGELFF
v_gene: TRBV7-3; abundance: NA; j_gene: TRBJ2-1; d_gene: NA; CDR3nt: TGTGCCAGCAGCCCCCACGGAGGGGGCGAGTACAATGAGCAGTTCTTC; CDR3aa: CASSPHGGGEYNEQFF
v_gene: TRBV7-3; abundance: NA; j_gene: TRBJ2-1; d_gene: TRBD1; CDR3nt: TGTGCCAGCAGCGCACCTCGCAGGGGGCAAAGCTCCTACAATGAGCAGTTCTTC; CDR3aa: CASSAPRRGQSSYNEQFF
v_gene: TRBV4-1; abundance: NA; j_gene: TRBJ2-3; d_gene: NA; CDR3nt: TGCGCCAGCAGCCAAGATTTGAGCAGCACAGATACGCAGTATTTT; CDR3aa: CASSQDLSSTDTQYF
v_gene: TRBV29-1; abundance: once; j_gene: TRBJ1-1; d_gene: TRBD1; CDR3nt: TGCAGCGTTGCGGGGACAGGGGGTGGGTTCACTGAAGCTTTCTTT; CDR3aa: CSVAGTGGGFTEAFF
v_gene: TRBV6-5; abundance: NA; j_gene: TRBJ1-2; d_gene: NA; CDR3nt: TGTGCCAGCATTGGGGCCGGGAACTATGGCTACACCTTC; CDR3aa: CASIGAGNYGYTF
v_gene: TRBV7-9; abundance: NA; j_gene: TRBJ2-2; d_gene: TRBD2; CDR3nt: TGTGCCAGCAGCAGCGGACTAGCGGAGGGGGCCGGGGAGCTGTTTTTT; CDR3aa: CASSSGLAEGAGELFF
v_gene: TRBV7-8; abundance: NA; j_gene: TRBJ2-1; d_gene: TRBD2; CDR3nt: TGTGCCAGCAGCTTAGGTGATAGCGGGAGTGCGATCAGAAATGAGCAGTTCTTC; CDR3aa: CASSLGDSGSAIRNEQFF
v_gene: TRBV7-2; abundance: NA; j_gene: TRBJ2-7; d_gene: NA; CDR3nt: TGTGCCAGCAGCTCGTTCGAGGGGAACTACGAGCAGTACTTC; CDR3aa: CASSSFEGNYEQYF
v_gene: TRBV29-1; abundance: NA; j_gene: TRBJ2-1; d_gene: NA; CDR3nt: TGCAGCGTCGTGGAATCCGGTACATACTTATATCAGCAGTTCTTC; CDR3aa: CSVVESGTYLYQQFF
v_gene: TRBV6-1; abundance: once; j_gene: TRBJ1-1; d_gene: NA; CDR3nt: TGTGCCAGCAGGGCGGAGATGAACACTGAAGCTTTCTTT; CDR3aa: CASRAEMNTEAFF
v_gene: TRBV11-2; abundance: few; j_gene: TRBJ2-2; d_gene: NA; CDR3nt: TGTGCCAGCAGCACACAGGCCGGGGAGCTGTTTTTT; CDR3aa: CASSTQAGELFF
v_gene: TRBV15; abundance: NA; j_gene: TRBJ1-4; d_gene: NA; CDR3nt: TGTGCCACCAGCAGAGTTTGGGCAGGAGAAAATGAAAAACTGTTTTTT; CDR3aa: CATSRVWAGENEKLFF
v_gene: TRBV19; abundance: NA; j_gene: TRBJ1-2; d_gene: TRBD1; CDR3nt: TGTGCCAGTAGTAGGGACAGGGGGAGCTATGGCTACACCTTC; CDR3aa: CASSRDRGSYGYTF
v_gene: TRBV5-5; abundance: NA; j_gene: TRBJ2-1; d_gene: NA; CDR3nt: TGTGCCAGCAGCTTGGCCTTAGAAGAGGTGAAGTTCTTC; CDR3aa: CASSLALEEVKFF
v_gene: TRBV6-6; abundance: NA; j_gene: TRBJ1-1; d_gene: NA; CDR3nt: TGTGCCAGCAGTTACGGTATGCGTCAGCCGAACACTGAAGCTTTCTTT; CDR3aa: CASSYGMRQPNTEAFF
v_gene: TRBV5-1; abundance: NA; j_gene: TRBJ1-5; d_gene: NA; CDR3nt: TGCGCCAGCAGCGACGGACCGCACGGGAATAGCAATCAGCCCCAGCATTTT; CDR3aa: CASSDGPHGNSNQPQHF
v_gene: TRBV5-1; abundance: NA; j_gene: TRBJ2-3; d_gene: TRBD2; CDR3nt: TGCGCCAGCAGCGAGAAGGGGACTAGGGGGGATACGCAGTATTTT; CDR3aa: CASSEKGTRGDTQYF
v_gene: TRBV5-1; abundance: NA; j_gene: TRBJ1-1; d_gene: NA; CDR3nt: TGCGCCAGCAGCCCCACAGGGAACACTGAAGCTTTCTTT; CDR3aa: CASSPTGNTEAFF
v_gene: TRBV4-2; abundance: NA; j_gene: TRBJ1-2; d_gene: TRBD1; CDR3nt: TGTGCCAGCAGCCAGGATCCCTTGGACAGGGGTTATGGCTACACCTTC; CDR3aa: CASSQDPLDRGYGYTF
v_gene: TRBV10-2; abundance: NA; j_gene: TRBJ2-7; d_gene: NA; CDR3nt: TGCGCCAGCAGCGCCTCAGGGCACGAGCAGTACTTC; CDR3aa: CASSASGHEQYF
v_gene: TRBV10-3; abundance: NA; j_gene: TRBJ2-1; d_gene: NA; CDR3nt: TGTGCCATCAGTGCGGGGGCCAATGAGCAGTTCTTC; CDR3aa: CAISAGANEQFF
v_gene: TRBV5-4; abundance: NA; j_gene: TRBJ1-4; d_gene: TRBD1; CDR3nt: TGTGCCAGCAGCTTGGCCAGGGGGATTGGAAAACTGTTTTTT; CDR3aa: CASSLARGIGKLFF
v_gene: TRBV19; abundance: NA; j_gene: TRBJ1-3; d_gene: NA; CDR3nt: TGTGCCAGTAGTCCCCGGGGCCTCTCCGGAAACACCATATATTTT; CDR3aa: CASSPRGLSGNTIYF
v_gene: TRBV10-3; abundance: NA; j_gene: TRBJ2-3; d_gene: TRBD2; CDR3nt: TGTGCCATCAAGGGCGCGGGAGGGCCGGATACGCAGTATTTT; CDR3aa: CAIKGAGGPDTQYF
v_gene: TRBV7-2; abundance: few; j_gene: TRBJ2-2; d_gene: NA; CDR3nt: TGTGCCAGCAGCCCTACCCTTACCGGGGAGCTGTTTTTT; CDR3aa: CASSPTLTGELFF
v_gene: TRBV6-6; abundance: NA; j_gene: TRBJ1-2; d_gene: NA; CDR3nt: TGTGCCACAGGGGTTTGGGATGGCTACACCTTC; CDR3aa: CATGVWDGYTF
v_gene: TRBV7-9; abundance: NA; j_gene: TRBJ2-5; d_gene: NA; CDR3nt: TGTGCCAGCGGAGGTAATCAAGAGACCCAGTACTTC; CDR3aa: CASGGNQETQYF
v_gene: TRBV2; abundance: NA; j_gene: TRBJ1-5; d_gene: NA; CDR3nt: TGTGCCAGCAGGGACAGAGGGAATCAGCCCCAGCATTTT; CDR3aa: CASRDRGNQPQHF
v_gene: TRBV18; abundance: once; j_gene: TRBJ2-5; d_gene: NA; CDR3nt: TGTGCCAGCTCACCCGGGGCCCAGGAGACCCAGTACTTC; CDR3aa: CASSPGAQETQYF
v_gene: TRBV6-5; abundance: NA; j_gene: TRBJ2-3; d_gene: NA; CDR3nt: TGTGCCAGCGGCCGGGGTACTAGCACAGATACGCAGTATTTT; CDR3aa: CASGRGTSTDTQYF
v_gene: TRBV9; abundance: NA; j_gene: TRBJ2-5; d_gene: NA; CDR3nt: TGTGCCAGCAGCCTGAGGGTTCGGGAGACCCAGTACTTC; CDR3aa: CASSLRVRETQYF
v_gene: TRBV29-1; abundance: NA; j_gene: TRBJ2-1; d_gene: TRBD1; CDR3nt: TGCAGCGTTGCTCAGGGGGCCTACAATGAGCAGTTCTTC; CDR3aa: CSVAQGAYNEQFF
v_gene: TRBV6-1; abundance: NA; j_gene: TRBJ2-5; d_gene: TRBD1; CDR3nt: TGTGCCAGCAGTGAACAGGGGGCCGGAGAGACCCAGTACTTC; CDR3aa: CASSEQGAGETQYF
v_gene: TRBV18; abundance: NA; j_gene: TRBJ2-2; d_gene: TRBD1; CDR3nt: TGTGCCAGCTCACCACTCGGGACAGGGTTCATCGGGGAGCTGTTTTTT; CDR3aa: CASSPLGTGFIGELFF
v_gene: TRBV7-2; abundance: NA; j_gene: TRBJ2-2; d_gene: NA; CDR3nt: TGTGCCAGCAGCTTACAGTGGAACACCGGGGAGCTGTTTTTT; CDR3aa: CASSLQWNTGELFF
v_gene: TRBV7-9; abundance: NA; j_gene: TRBJ2-2; d_gene: TRBD2; CDR3nt: TGTGCCAGCAGCCCACCGGGACTAGCGGGCACCGGGGAGCTGTTTTTT; CDR3aa: CASSPPGLAGTGELFF
v_gene: TRBV2; abundance: NA; j_gene: TRBJ1-2; d_gene: NA; CDR3nt: TGTGCCAGCAGTGAAACGGATAACTATGGCTACACCTTC; CDR3aa: CASSETDNYGYTF
v_gene: TRBV9; abundance: NA; j_gene: TRBJ2-5; d_gene: TRBD1; CDR3nt: TGTGCCAGCAGCGCCGGACAGGGGGTCCAACAGACCCAGTACTTC; CDR3aa: CASSAGQGVQQTQYF
v_gene: TRBV25-1; abundance: NA; j_gene: TRBJ1-5; d_gene: NA; CDR3nt: TGTGCCAGCAGTCCCGTGGGAAGCAATCAGCCCCAGCATTTT; CDR3aa: CASSPVGSNQPQHF
v_gene: TRBV5-1; abundance: NA; j_gene: TRBJ2-6; d_gene: TRBD1; CDR3nt: TGCGCCAGCACAAAAGACCCAGGGGGAGCTGGGGCCAACGTCCTGACTTTC; CDR3aa: CASTKDPGGAGANVLTF
v_gene: TRBV7-9; abundance: NA; j_gene: TRBJ2-7; d_gene: NA; CDR3nt: TGTGCCAGCAGCTCTAGTCGGGGATCCTACGAGCAGTACTTC; CDR3aa: CASSSSRGSYEQYF
v_gene: TRBV5-1; abundance: NA; j_gene: TRBJ2-7; d_gene: NA; CDR3nt: TGCGCCAGCAACCCGGGAGCGGCACCTTACGAGCAGTACTTC; CDR3aa: CASNPGAAPYEQYF
v_gene: TRBV28; abundance: once; j_gene: TRBJ2-7; d_gene: NA; CDR3nt: TGTGCCAGCAGTCTCGAGGGCTACGAGCAGTACTTC; CDR3aa: CASSLEGYEQYF
v_gene: TRBV7-2; abundance: NA; j_gene: TRBJ2-1; d_gene: TRBD2; CDR3nt: TGTGCCAGCAGGACTAGCACCTTTAACAATGAGCAGTTCTTC; CDR3aa: CASRTSTFNNEQFF
v_gene: TRBV7-2; abundance: few; j_gene: TRBJ1-1; d_gene: NA; CDR3nt: TGTGCCAGCAGCTTACTATATGGGACCACTGAAGCTTTCTTT; CDR3aa: CASSLLYGTTEAFF
v_gene: TRBV19; abundance: NA; j_gene: TRBJ2-7; d_gene: TRBD1; CDR3nt: TGTGCCAGTATCGACAGGGCGACCTACGAGCAGTACTTC; CDR3aa: CASIDRATYEQYF
v_gene: TRBV29-1; abundance: NA; j_gene: TRBJ2-3; d_gene: NA; CDR3nt: TGCAGCGTTGTTTCCGGGAGACGAGGGACAGATACGCAGTATTTT; CDR3aa: CSVVSGRRGTDTQYF
v_gene: TRBV10-3; abundance: NA; j_gene: TRBJ1-5; d_gene: TRBD1; CDR3nt: TGTGCCATCAGCGACAGGGTAATCAATCAGCCCCAGCATTTT; CDR3aa: CAISDRVINQPQHF
v_gene: TRBV10-1; abundance: few; j_gene: TRBJ1-5; d_gene: TRBD1; CDR3nt: TGCGCCAGCAGTGAGAGGGGGCAGGGGAGCAATCAGCCCCAGCATTTT; CDR3aa: CASSERGQGSNQPQHF
v_gene: TRBV7-9; abundance: few; j_gene: TRBJ2-7; d_gene: NA; CDR3nt: TGTGCCAGCAGCTCACACGGAGGTACCTACGAGCAGTACTTC; CDR3aa: CASSSHGGTYEQYF
v_gene: TRBV19; abundance: NA; j_gene: TRBJ2-3; d_gene: NA; CDR3nt: TGTGCCAGTAGTATTACGAGGGACTCCACAGATACGCAGTATTTT; CDR3aa: CASSITRDSTDTQYF
v_gene: TRBV28; abundance: NA; j_gene: TRBJ1-2; d_gene: TRBD1; CDR3nt: TGTGCCAGCAGCGAAAGCGGGACAGAAGCTAACTATGGCTACACCTTC; CDR3aa: CASSESGTEANYGYTF